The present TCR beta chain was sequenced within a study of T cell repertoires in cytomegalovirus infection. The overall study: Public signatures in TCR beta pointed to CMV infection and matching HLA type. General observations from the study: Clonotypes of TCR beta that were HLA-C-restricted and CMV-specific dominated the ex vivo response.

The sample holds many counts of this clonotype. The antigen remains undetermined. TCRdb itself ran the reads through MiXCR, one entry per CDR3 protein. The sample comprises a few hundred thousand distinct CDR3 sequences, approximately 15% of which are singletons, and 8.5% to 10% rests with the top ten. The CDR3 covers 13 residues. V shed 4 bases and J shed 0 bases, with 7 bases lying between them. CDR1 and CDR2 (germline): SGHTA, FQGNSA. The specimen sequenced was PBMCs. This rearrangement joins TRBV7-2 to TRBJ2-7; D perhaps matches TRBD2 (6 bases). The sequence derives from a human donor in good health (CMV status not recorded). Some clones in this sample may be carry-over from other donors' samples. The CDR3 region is CASSYGGSYEQYF. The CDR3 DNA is TGTGCCAGCAGCTACGGGGGCTCCTACGAGCAGTACTTC. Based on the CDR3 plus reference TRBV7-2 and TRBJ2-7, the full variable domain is GAGVSQSPSNKVTEKGKDVELRCDPISGHTALYWYRQSLGQGLEFLIYFQGNSAPDKSGLPSDRFSAERTGGSVSTLTIQRTQQEDSAVYLCASSYGGSYEQYFGPGTRLTVT.